The entry below describes one T cell receptor (beta chain). The record originates from a study of blood T cell repertoires in COVID-19. The CDR3 length is 13 residues. Germline loops: CDR1 MNHEY, CDR2 SVGAGI. Germline trimming cut 6 bases from V and 3 bases from J; bases unmatched to any gene: 5. Per the authors' pipeline: Amplification of reference gene primers provided the estimated nucleated cell counts. Some clones are missing from TCRdb's copy, which holds only in-frame ones; the method was immunoSEQ multiplex PCR. V and J calls and clone size follow that table, whereas D and trimming were derived from the DNA. The sample carries over 90,000 clones, about 85% recorded once.

This TCR was sampled from a man between 60 and 75 years old with acute or convalescent COVID-19. The genes are TRBV6-5 and TRBJ2-7; TRBD2 matches at 7 bases. Material: peripheral blood. The CDR3 protein is CASRRDYNYEQYF. As DNA, the CDR3 is TGTGCCAGCAGACGGGACTACAACTACGAGCAGTACTTC.